Below, 21 T cell receptor beta chains from the same sample are listed, as sequenced in a study of blood T cell repertoires in COVID-19. Using immunoSEQ multiplex PCR, the repertoire was profiled, and TCRdb retains in-frame clones only, with some absent. The profile shows around 200,000 clones, around 85% of them singletons. The material sequenced was peripheral blood. The receptors originated from a man aged 55 to 69 with acute or convalescent COVID-19.

The chain links TRBV4-2 to TRBJ2-2, with TRBD2 matching 9 bases. The CDR3 covers 17 residues. The V gene's germline CDR1 is LGHNA and CDR2 YNFKEQ. V was pared by 3 bases and J by 0 bases, with 5 bases of the junction left unmatched. Written as DNA, the CDR3 is TGTGCCAGCAGCCAGGGGCTAGCGGGATCGAACACCGGGGAGCTGTTTTTT. Amino acids: CASSQGLAGSNTGELFF.

The gene calls are TRBV28 and TRBJ1-5, with 8 nucleotides matching TRBD1. The germline gives CDR1 MDHEN, CDR2 SYDVKM. The CDR3 extends over 15 amino acids. Trimming at V came to 6 bases and at J to 3 bases, leaving 7 bases not matched to a gene. DNA for the CDR3: TGTGCCAGCAGCCCGGGACAGGCATACAATCAGCCCCAGCATTTT. Translation gives CASSPGQAYNQPQHF.

The chain recombines TRBV9 with TRBJ2-4; 10 bases agree with TRBD2. Germline V gene data show CDR1 as SGDLS and CDR2 as YYNGEE. V shed 7 bases and J 8 bases; nucleotides not matched to a gene: 3. The CDR3 consists of 12 residues. The CDR3 sequence: CASGTSDYIQYF. Written as DNA, the CDR3 is TGTGCCAGCGGGACTAGCGACTACATTCAGTACTTC.

J is TRBJ1-3 and V is TRBV18; possible D gene TRBD1, 6 bases. The CDR3 spans 15 residues. V gave up 2 bases and J gave up 0 bases, with 8 bases separating them. Germline assignment: CDR1 KGHSH and CDR2 LQKENI. The CDR3 DNA sequence: TGTGCCAGCTCACCAGAGACAGGCTCTGGAAACACCATATATTTT. Its translation: CASSPETGSGNTIYF.

In this sample, this clone turned up once. The chain carries TRBV20-1 and TRBJ1-1, with D hard to call. From germline, CDR1 is DFQATT and CDR2 SNEGSKA (reference sequence). This CDR3 contains 11 residues. V was shortened by 4 bases and J by 4 bases, with 7 bases between the two germline ends. The CDR3 protein is CSAKSGTEAFF. The CDR3 DNA follows: TGCAGTGCTAAATCGGGCACTGAAGCTTTCTTT.

The chain is built from TRBV2 and TRBJ2-7; D is ambiguous. CDR1 is SNHLY and CDR2 is FYNNEI in the germline V gene. This CDR3 spans 13 amino acids. Between the trimmed V and J ends, which lost 7 bases and 2 bases, there was a span of 12 bases. CDR3 loop: CASKLGLAYEQYF. For the CDR3, the DNA is TGTGCCAGCAAGCTAGGTTTGGCCTACGAGCAGTACTTC.

The chain couples TRBV29-1 to TRBJ2-1, with TRBD2 matching over 13 bases. V lost 6 bases and J lost 2; bases outside the gene matches: 4. Germline CDR1 reads SQVTM; CDR2 reads ANQGSEA. The length of the CDR3 is 15 residues. The DNA of the CDR3 is TGCAGCGTGCCGGGACTAGCGGGGACCTACAATGAGCAGTTCTTC. It encodes CSVPGLAGTYNEQFF.

V usage is TRBV7-2 and J usage is TRBJ1-2; 7 bases agree with TRBD1. The CDR3 has 13 amino acids. The V gene's germline CDR1 is SGHTA and CDR2 FQGNSA. V trimming: 5 bases; J trimming: 2 bases; junction bases outside the gene matches: 2. The CDR3 sequence is CASSLQGNYGYTF. In nucleotides, the CDR3 is TGTGCCAGCAGCCTACAGGGGAACTATGGCTACACCTTC.

The sample holds a few counts of this clone. Other nucleotide sequences from this sample produce the same CDR3. The rearrangement joins TRBV7-9 to TRBJ2-7; tentative D call: TRBD2 (5 bases). Looked up from germline, CDR1 is SEHNR and CDR2 is FQNEAQ (reference sequence). Trimming removed 1 base at V and 1 base at J, with 8 bases between. The CDR3 covers 14 residues. This CDR3 reads CASSLGSGSYEQYF. CDR3 coding DNA: TGTGCCAGCAGCTTAGGGAGCGGATCCTACGAGCAGTACTTC.

The chain links TRBV5-4 to TRBJ1-3; no clear D gene. Trimming took 4 bases from V and 0 from J, leaving 11 bases between them. Germline CDR1 and CDR2: SGHNT and YYREEE (reference sequence). The CDR3 is 15 amino acids. DNA of the CDR3: TGTGCCAGCAGCCGTTCGACTTTCTCTGGAAACACCATATATTTT. This encodes CASSRSTFSGNTIYF.

The chain carries TRBV9 and TRBJ2-7; the D gene is possibly TRBD2 (6 bases). Trimming took 3 bases from V and 6 from J, leaving 13 bases between them. Germline CDR1 and CDR2: SGDLS and YYNGEE. CDR3 length: 13 amino acids. The CDR3 sequence is CASSARESSEQYF. The CDR3 coding sequence is TGTGCCAGCAGCGCCCGGGAGTCTAGCGAGCAGTACTTC.

This clone appeared once. The chain employs TRBV7-8 and TRBJ2-1; 9 bases line up with TRBD2. Germline lookup yields CDR1 SGHVS and CDR2 FQNEAQ. Trimming took 5 bases from V and 4 from J; bases not matched to a gene: 6. The CDR3 length is 15 residues. CDR3 coding DNA: TGTGCCAGCAGCCTTAGCGGGAGCCCTTACAATGAGCAGTTCTTC. Translated, it gives CASSLSGSPYNEQFF.

The chain employs TRBV28 and TRBJ1-1; D ambiguous. Trimming left V 2 bases short and J 0 bases short, with 7 bases between. CDR3 length: 14 residues. Germline lookup yields CDR1 MDHEN and CDR2 SYDVKM. CDR3 sequence: CASSLSTLNTEAFF. DNA for the CDR3: TGTGCCAGCAGTTTAAGCACTTTGAACACTGAAGCTTTCTTT.

The table lists this clone with a count of one. V is TRBV6-6 and J is TRBJ1-1; no clear D. The CDR3 is 14 residues long. Germline V gene lookup returns CDR1 MNHNY and CDR2 SVGAGI (reference sequence). Trimming left V 3 bases short and J 7 bases short, with 15 bases between. The CDR3 nucleotides are TGTGCCAGCAGTTATCGGGGTGGGTCAGTTGAAGCTTTCTTT. The encoded protein is CASSYRGGSVEAFF.

The CDR3 sequence: CASSLGLAGVSYEQYF. Here the CDR3 DNA reads TGCGCCAGCAGCCTAGGACTAGCGGGTGTTTCCTACGAGCAGTACTTC. This chain uses TRBV5-1 with TRBJ2-7; 11 nucleotides match TRBD2. This CDR3 comprises 16 residues. Germline V gene data show CDR1 as SGHRS and CDR2 as YFSETQ. V lost 4 bases and J lost 1; bases outside the gene matches: 7.

The chain recombines TRBV20-1 with TRBJ2-1, with D unresolved. The CDR3 covers 13 residues. V lost 3 bases and J 8 bases, leaving 14 bases between the germline ends. The V gene's germline CDR1 is DFQATT and CDR2 SNEGSKA (reference sequence). CDR3 DNA: TGCAGTGCTAGTAGAGTCTCCAACGATGAGCAGTTCTTC. Translating it yields CSASRVSNDEQFF.

The chain links TRBV27 to TRBJ2-7, with 8 bases that match TRBD1. J was trimmed by 5 bases and V by 5 bases; bases with no gene match: 11. CDR1 and CDR2 from the germline V gene are MNHEY and SMNVEV (reference sequence). The CDR3 is 15 amino acids. The CDR3 nucleotides are TGTGCCAGCAGTCCATCAAGGACAGGGAGAAACGAGCAGTACTTC. Protein product: CASSPSRTGRNEQYF.

The chain carries TRBV28 and TRBJ2-2; TRBD2 aligns across 10 bases. Germline V CDR1 and CDR2: MDHEN, SYDVKM. The CDR3 is made up of 15 amino acids. J gave up 7 bases and V 6 bases, and 8 bases lay outside the gene matches. The CDR3 loop reads CASSSSGRAGGELFF. CDR3 in DNA: TGTGCCAGCAGCTCGAGCGGGAGGGCCGGCGGGGAGCTGTTTTTT. Together with reference TRBV28 and TRBJ2-2, the CDR3 gives the full variable domain: DVKVTQSSRYLVKRTGEKVFLECVQDMDHENMFWYRQDPGLGLRLIYFSYDVKMKEKGDIPEGYSVSREKKERFSLILESASTNQTSMYLCASSSSGRAGGELFFGEGSRLTVL.

The chain employs TRBV5-1 and TRBJ2-2; 11 positions match TRBD1. Per germline, CDR1 SGHRS and CDR2 YFSETQ. V trimming: 4 bases; J trimming: 5 bases; junction bases outside the gene matches: 1. There are 14 residues in the CDR3. CDR3 loop: CASSRDRGTGELFF. The CDR3 DNA sequence: TGCGCCAGCAGCCGGGACAGGGGGACCGGGGAGCTGTTTTTT. Filled out from reference TRBV5-1 and TRBJ2-2, the complete variable domain reads KAGVTQTPRYLIKTRGQQVTLSCSPISGHRSVSWYQQTPGQGLQFLFEYFSETQRNKGNFPGRFSGRQFSNSRSEMNVSTLELGDSALYLCASSRDRGTGELFFGEGSRLTVL.

The J gene is TRBJ1-5, the V gene TRBV19; TRBD1 might be the D (6 bases). Trimming cost V 5 bases and J 1 base, with 15 bases left between them. The CDR3 has 16 residues. CDR1 and CDR2 (germline): LNHDA, SQIVND (reference sequence). The CDR3 sequence: CASSPSRGQSNQPQHF. CDR3 DNA: TGTGCCAGTAGTCCGTCGCGAGGACAGAGCAATCAGCCCCAGCATTTT.

The chain uses TRBV24-1 and TRBJ2-1; 14 bases map to TRBD2. The CDR3 runs to 16 residues. The V gene end was trimmed by 5 bases and the J gene end by 9 bases; junction bases not matched to a gene: 8. Germline CDR1 KGHDR, CDR2 SFDVKD. The DNA for the CDR3 is TGTGCCACCAGTGCCGGGACTAGCGGGAGAGCAATTGAGCAGTTCTTC. As protein: CATSAGTSGRAIEQFF.